Listed below are T cell receptor beta chains from one sample, sequenced in a study of shared clonotypes between healthy human individuals. TCRdb's copy holds only in-frame clones and misses some; the assay was immunoSEQ multiplex PCR. This table has about 820,000 clones, 90% to 95% appearing once. Sequenced input: naive CD8+ T cells sorted from blood. The source is a man aged 25-45 years in good health. The CDR3 runs from the conserved cysteine through the conserved F or W. Each record gives: V gene, clone size, D gene, J gene, CDR3 DNA, CDR3 protein. A D gene is named only where the DNA matches it firmly. Rows give clone size only sometimes, using once, few, many, or a class for an expanded clone.

V: TRBV4-1
size: -
D: -
J: TRBJ1-1
DNA: TGCGCCAGCAGCCACGGAGGGGCGAGTGAAGCTTTCTTT
CDR3: CASSHGGASEAFF

V: TRBV5-1
size: -
D: TRBD2
J: TRBJ2-5
DNA: TGCGCCAGCCGCAGGGCTAGCGGGAGGGAGAACCAAGAGACCCAGTACTTC
CDR3: CASRRASGRENQETQYF

V: TRBV7-9
size: -
D: TRBD1
J: TRBJ2-6
DNA: TGTGCCAGCAGCGACGTCACCAGGACAGGAAAAGGGGCCAACGTCCTGACTTTC
CDR3: CASSDVTRTGKGANVLTF

V: TRBV10-3
size: -
D: TRBD1
J: TRBJ1-2
DNA: TGTGCCATCGGCACCAACGACAGGGTGGATGGCTACACCTTC
CDR3: CAIGTNDRVDGYTF

V: TRBV5-4
size: -
D: TRBD1
J: TRBJ2-7
DNA: TGTGCCAGCAGCCTTACCGGGACAGGGGGCTACGAGCAGTACTTC
CDR3: CASSLTGTGGYEQYF

V: TRBV27
size: many
D: -
J: TRBJ2-1
DNA: TGTGCCAGCAGTTTCCAGGGCGACAATGAGCAGTTCTTC
CDR3: CASSFQGDNEQFF

V: TRBV4-3
size: -
D: TRBD1
J: TRBJ2-7
DNA: TGCGCCAGCAGACAGGACAGGGGGCCCTCCTACGAGCAGTACTTC
CDR3: CASRQDRGPSYEQYF

V: TRBV7-9
size: -
D: -
J: TRBJ1-2
DNA: TGTGCCAGCAGCTTAAAGTTCAGGGATGGCTACACCTTC
CDR3: CASSLKFRDGYTF

V: TRBV27
size: once
D: TRBD1
J: TRBJ1-5
DNA: TGTGCCAGCAGTCCGGGGACAGGTCTTGATCAGCCCCAGCATTTT
CDR3: CASSPGTGLDQPQHF

V: TRBV2
size: -
D: TRBD1
J: TRBJ1-1
DNA: TGTGCCAGCAGAGAGACAGGGCTCCCTGAAGCTTTCTTT
CDR3: CASRETGLPEAFF

V: TRBV28
size: -
D: TRBD2
J: TRBJ2-7
DNA: TGTGCCAGCAGCCCGGCGGGAGTGGGCGAGCAGTACTTC
CDR3: CASSPAGVGEQYF

V: TRBV28
size: -
D: TRBD1
J: TRBJ2-5
DNA: TGTGCCAGCAGTGTACAGGGGTTTCGGGAGACCCAGTACTTC
CDR3: CASSVQGFRETQYF

V: TRBV4-1
size: -
D: -
J: TRBJ2-1
DNA: TGCGCCAGCAGCCGGCGCTTTGAGCAGTTCTTC
CDR3: CASSRRFEQFF

V: TRBV27
size: -
D: TRBD2
J: TRBJ2-3
DNA: TGTGCCAGCAGTTTGCCGGGAGGGTTTGTAGATACGCAGTATTTT
CDR3: CASSLPGGFVDTQYF

V: TRBV9
size: -
D: -
J: TRBJ2-6
DNA: TGTGCCAGCAGCCCTTTTCGAGGCGCTGGGGCCAACGTCCTGACTTTC
CDR3: CASSPFRGAGANVLTF

V: TRBV7-6
size: -
D: -
J: TRBJ2-1
DNA: TGTGCCAGCAGCCTCCTTTCTAGAGAGCAGTTCTTC
CDR3: CASSLLSREQFF

V: TRBV10-3
size: -
D: -
J: TRBJ1-5
DNA: TGTGCCATCAGTGAGTCAGGCGGGGTGGGTCAGCCCCAGCATTTT
CDR3: CAISESGGVGQPQHF

V: TRBV9
size: -
D: -
J: TRBJ1-5
DNA: TGTGCCAGCAGCGAATCGGGTTCGCGCAATCAGCCCCAGCATTTT
CDR3: CASSESGSRNQPQHF

V: TRBV5-1
size: -
D: TRBD1
J: TRBJ2-7
DNA: TGCGCCAGCAGATGGTCCGGGACAGGGGGCAATGAGCAGTACTTC
CDR3: CASRWSGTGGNEQYF

V: TRBV9
size: -
D: -
J: TRBJ2-3
DNA: TGTGCCAGCAGCGTGGCGGAGCTCGGAGATACGCAGTATTTT
CDR3: CASSVAELGDTQYF

V: TRBV7-8
size: -
D: -
J: TRBJ1-1
DNA: TGTGCCAGCATAACGGAATCAAAAGAAGCTTTCTTT
CDR3: CASITESKEAFF

V: TRBV5-6
size: -
D: -
J: TRBJ2-7
DNA: TGTGCCAGCAGCGGCCAGGGGGGCGAGCAGTACTTC
CDR3: CASSGQGGEQYF

V: TRBV9
size: -
D: TRBD1
J: TRBJ1-1
DNA: TGTGCCAGCAGCGGACCGGGACAGGGCACCACTGAAGCTTTCTTT
CDR3: CASSGPGQGTTEAFF

V: TRBV4-2
size: -
D: TRBD1
J: TRBJ2-7
DNA: TGTGCCAGCAGCGCCACAGGGGCCCCGACCTACGAGCAGTACTTC
CDR3: CASSATGAPTYEQYF